The clone carrying this T cell receptor beta chain was detected a few times. The cohort comprised adults aged about 18 to 100 years residing in 20 to 30 US areas. Per the original data handling: Amplification of reference gene primers was used by the study to estimate nucleated cell counts. This table comes from immunoSEQ multiplex PCR, and its TCRdb copy is limited to in-frame clones, with some not included. V, J and clone size were drawn from that table, and D and trimming were deduced from the DNA. The sample records a few hundred thousand clones, 70% to 90% being singletons. This entry is derived from a study of blood T cell repertoires in COVID-19. Study-wide context: Specimens from acute and convalescent COVID-19 originated in the United States, Italy and Spain. T cells, B-cell-depleted T cells, or PBMCs provided the cDNA or gDNA that served as material.

Unmatched junction bases numbered 4, after V lost 4 bases and J lost 4 bases. CDR1 and CDR2 from the germline V gene are LGHDT and YNNKEL (reference sequence). This CDR3 has 13 residues. Sequenced: PBMCs or T cells enriched from blood (not recorded which). This TCR was recovered from a woman aged 18 to 35 who had been exposed to COVID-19. The chain employs TRBV3-1 (or the pseudogene TRBV3-2) and TRBJ2-7; TRBD1 matches 7 bases. Here the CDR3 reads CASSPPGQYEQYF. CDR3 DNA sequence: TGTGCCAGCAGCCCACCGGGACAGTACGAGCAGTACTTC.